Only a few counts were recorded for the clone carrying this T cell receptor beta chain. The antigen is unknown. Germline assignment: CDR1 MDHEN and CDR2 SYDVKM. This CDR3 spans 12 amino acids. V was clipped by 4 bases and J by 5 bases; unmatched bases: 1. This record comes from a study of neoadjuvant anti-PD-1 for oral cavity cancer. On the study more broadly: Patients mostly received three to four biweekly nivolumab doses at 3 mg/kg before surgery. Patients without progression got a fourth dose around day 43. Study-level points and caveats: Only a few patients per response group were TCR-analyzed; validation needed.

Most PBMC samples had about 520 ng input DNA in six replicates. Sequenced by immunoSEQ multiplex PCR; TCRdb stores in-frame clones only, minus some. This repertoire shows roughly 60,000 clones, 65% to 80% found once; its top ten account for approximately 2.8%. The sequences come from PBMCs, collected before nivolumab (anti-PD-1) treatment. The chain carries TRBV28 and TRBJ1-2; 7 bases match TRBD1. The TCR was taken from a person aged 35 to 85 with oral cavity squamous cell carcinoma. The CDR3: CASSSGGYGYTF. CDR3 sequence (DNA): TGTGCCAGCAGTTCAGGGGGATATGGCTACACCTTC.